The clone carrying this T cell receptor beta chain was found a few times. The antigen remains unidentified. These data belong to a study of T-cell memory formation after mild COVID-19. Across the whole study: Clusters of TCRs were largely donor specific. Overall study findings and caveats: CM and EM subsets held most contracting CD4+ clones; EMRA held CD8+ ones. The second-wave clones peaking on day 37 were not confirmed as SARS-CoV-2-specific.

The germline CDR1 and CDR2 sequences are SGHTA and FQGNSA. The V end was cut by 4 bases, the J end by 4 bases, with 10 bases between. This CDR3 region has 13 residues. One entry per CDR3 protein, called by TCRdb with MiXCR from the 5' RACE reads. Here the sample spans 55,000 to 80,000 distinct CDR3 sequences, 9% to 9.5% being singletons. The sample comprised PBMCs or a T cell subset sorted from them (not recorded which). The chain links TRBV7-2 to TRBJ1-2, with D perhaps TRBD1 (5 bases). This TCR derives from a man aged 18-30 years who had mild COVID-19 (a few samples of this study predate the infection). Cell type and time point are not known. CDR3 nucleotide sequence: TGTGCCAGCAGCTCAAGACAGTCCTATGGCTACACCTTC. Its translation: CASSSRQSYGYTF.